This T cell receptor beta chain was recorded in a study of vaccination and CD4 T cells after COVID-19. Across the study: Post-COVID samples had a sampling time that fell a median roughly 98 days after diagnosis (range 35 to 161). Overlapping SARS-CoV-2, HCoV-NL63, HCoV-OC43 and HCoV-229E spike peptides stimulated the cells.

Remarks on this clonotype: Antigen unknown.

The germline V gene has CDR1 SGHKS and CDR2 YYEKEE (reference sequence). CDR3 size: 14 residues. J lost 7 bases, V lost 2 bases, and 5 bases had no gene match. The Oncomine TCR Beta short-read assay was applied to DNA of cultured CD4+ T cells. TCRdb independently ran MiXCR on the PCR reads; one entry per CDR3 protein. The sample consists of about 15,000 distinct CDR3 sequences, 50% to 55% of them appearing once. Treatment here: 10-day PBMC culture with coronavirus spike peptide pools or control peptides (ViraFEST assay). With peptide pools, ViraFEST first expanded antigen-specific T cells and afterwards sequenced their TCRs. With about 10 ug/ml peptide pools and roughly 9 IU/ml IL-2, PBMCs were cultured at some 2 million per well.

The chain joins TRBV5-5 to TRBJ1-1; 10 bases map to TRBD1. The TCR comes from a human donor who had recovered from COVID-19. Input material: CD4+ T cells from blood, cultured in vitro. The CDR3 nucleotides are TGTGCCAGCAGCTTTGGGGACAGGGGCGGTGAAGCTTTCTTT. It encodes CASSFGDRGGEAFF.